In this sample, the clone carrying this T cell receptor (beta chain) turned up a few times. The target antigen is unknown. CDR3 length: 15 residues. This specimen comes from a study of blood T cells in healthy people across ages. General observations from the study: TCR beta diversity per million T cells fell roughly linearly with age.

Primers used in a second PCR of roughly 7 to 11 cycles were a sample-barcoded 5' primer and a J-beta primer mix. TCRdb re-called the 5' RACE reads through MiXCR, storing one row per CDR3 protein. The sample shows 800,000 to 1,300,000 distinct CDR3 sequences, about 25% of them seen only once. This sample was also put to use in a study of T cells of mothers and their children.

The sequence derives from a girl aged 2-10 years in good health. The sequenced sample consisted of blood. The chain recombines TRBV12-3 or TRBV12-4 with TRBJ2-7, with 7 bases identical to TRBD2. The DNA end lines up better with TRBJ2-1; the J call may be wrong. CDR3: CASTRGDSSYNEQFF. The CDR3 coding sequence is TGTGCCAGCACCCGGGGGGATAGCTCCTACAATGAGCAGTTCTTC.